The rows below give T cell receptor beta chains drawn from one sample of a study of T-cell memory formation after mild COVID-19. TCRdb ran MiXCR on the 5' RACE reads and lists one entry per CDR3 protein. Among approximately 560,000 distinct CDR3 sequences listed, roughly 17% were seen once. The sample comprised PBMCs or a T cell subset sorted from them (not recorded which). The receptors derive from an adult woman who had mild COVID-19 (a few samples of this study predate the infection). Cell type and time point are not known. Each CDR3 is given with its conserved first and last residue. The D gene is left open where the match is weak. Where a row states a size, it is once, few, many or the class of an expanded clone; other rows omit it.

cdr3_aa,cdr3_nt,clone_size,cdr3_length,d_call,v_call,j_call
CASSYFSGVRETQYF,TGTGCCAGCAGCTACTTCAGCGGGGTAAGAGAGACCCAGTACTTC,.,15,TRBD2,TRBV3-1,TRBJ2-5
CASSPPDQLTGELFF,TGTGCCAGCAGCCCACCGGACCAGCTCACCGGGGAGCTGTTTTTT,.,15,.,TRBV3-1,TRBJ2-2
CASSVGPGKTFYGYTF,TGTGCCAGCAGCGTAGGCCCAGGGAAGACCTTCTATGGCTACACCTTC,few,16,.,TRBV9,TRBJ1-2
CASSEDSEAFF,TGTGCCAGCAGTGAGGATTCTGAAGCTTTCTTT,few,11,.,TRBV2,TRBJ1-1
CSVVSDEQYF,TGCAGCGTTGTGTCCGACGAGCAGTACTTC,.,10,.,TRBV29-1,TRBJ2-7
CSADYRGTSGYEQYF,TGCAGTGCCGACTATAGGGGGACTAGCGGCTACGAGCAGTACTTC,.,15,TRBD2,TRBV20-1,TRBJ2-7
CASINDRANTGELFF,TGTGCCAGTATCAACGACAGGGCGAACACCGGGGAGCTGTTTTTT,few,15,TRBD1,TRBV19,TRBJ2-2
CASSFPGQNYEQYF,TGTGCCAGCAGCTTCCCGGGACAGAACTACGAGCAGTACTTC,many,14,TRBD1,TRBV7-9,TRBJ2-7
CSARYAGQGSIGRTEAFF,TGCAGTGCTAGATACGCCGGACAGGGTAGTATAGGACGGACTGAAGCTTTCTTT,.,18,TRBD1,TRBV20-1,TRBJ1-1
CASPPGLFLQETQYF,TGTGCCAGCCCGCCAGGTCTCTTCCTCCAAGAGACCCAGTACTTC,few,15,.,TRBV12-3/TRBV12-4,TRBJ2-5
CASSRAGGGNIQYF,TGTGCCAGCAGCCGAGCGGGAGGGGGAAACATTCAGTACTTC,few,14,TRBD2,TRBV12-3/TRBV12-4,TRBJ2-4
CASSQGLAGFTGELFF,TGTGCCAGCAGCCAAGGACTAGCGGGGTTCACCGGGGAGCTGTTTTTT,few,16,TRBD2,TRBV4-2,TRBJ2-2
CASSYRLAGGVEETQYF,TGTGCCAGCAGCTATCGACTAGCGGGTGGAGTAGAGGAGACCCAGTACTTC,.,17,TRBD2,TRBV7-6,TRBJ2-5
CATSIPRTGGRAGELFF,TGTGCCACCAGCATCCCTAGGACAGGGGGCAGGGCCGGGGAGCTGTTTTTT,.,17,TRBD1,TRBV15,TRBJ2-2
CATSDFPGYEQYF,TGTGCCACCAGTGATTTCCCAGGCTACGAGCAGTACTTC,.,13,.,TRBV24-1,TRBJ2-7
CASSSGWANSNTEAFF,TGTGCCAGCAGCTCGGGTTGGGCAAATTCGAACACTGAAGCTTTCTTT,few,16,.,TRBV7-9,TRBJ1-1
CASRDRASGANVLTF,TGTGCCAGCAGAGACAGGGCCTCTGGGGCCAACGTCCTGACTTTC,.,15,TRBD1,TRBV2,TRBJ2-6
CASSEGTAAYNEQFF,TGTGCCAGCAGCGAGGGGACAGCCGCCTACAATGAGCAGTTCTTC,few,15,TRBD1,TRBV5-6,TRBJ2-1
CASRQPGHNEQFF,TGTGCCAGCAGACAACCGGGTCACAATGAGCAGTTCTTC,few,13,.,TRBV7-9,TRBJ2-1
CASGRQGASTGELFF,TGTGCCAGCGGCCGACAGGGGGCCAGCACCGGGGAGCTGTTTTTT,few,15,TRBD1,TRBV7-3,TRBJ2-2
CATSDSLSTGDEQYF,TGTGCCACCAGTGATTCCCTCTCTACAGGAGACGAGCAGTACTTC,few,15,.,TRBV24-1,TRBJ2-7
CASSLAGKGGDTQYF,TGCGCCAGCAGCTTAGCCGGGAAGGGCGGAGATACGCAGTATTTT,few,15,.,TRBV5-1,TRBJ2-3
CASSLGQGDSGELFF,TGCGCCAGCAGCCTGGGACAGGGAGATTCCGGGGAGCTGTTTTTT,.,15,TRBD1,TRBV4-1,TRBJ2-2
CASSPYAGGETQYF,TGTGCCAGCAGCCCGTATGCGGGGGGGGAGACCCAGTACTTC,many,14,TRBD2,TRBV7-3,TRBJ2-5
CASSLQASNTEAFF,TGCGCCAGCAGCTTACAGGCTTCGAACACTGAAGCTTTCTTT,.,14,.,TRBV5-1,TRBJ1-1
CASNNGRPDTQYF,TGTGCCAGCAATAACGGGAGACCAGATACGCAGTATTTT,.,13,.,TRBV6-2/TRBV6-3,TRBJ2-3
CASSLILSYEQYF,TGTGCCAGCAGCTTGATCTTGTCCTACGAGCAGTACTTC,.,13,.,TRBV5-5,TRBJ2-7
CATQTSGGASTDTQYF,TGTGCCACCCAGACTAGCGGGGGAGCTAGCACAGATACGCAGTATTTT,few,16,TRBD2,TRBV2,TRBJ2-3
CATSDLGQPQHF,TGTGCCACCAGTGATTTAGGTCAGCCCCAGCATTTT,.,12,.,TRBV24-1,TRBJ1-5
CASSLPAGRDETQYF,TGTGCCAGCAGCCTCCCGGCGGGCAGGGATGAGACCCAGTACTTC,few,15,.,TRBV7-9,TRBJ2-5
CAISESTLNEQFF,TGTGCCATCAGTGAGTCAACACTAAATGAGCAGTTCTTC,.,13,.,TRBV10-3,TRBJ2-1
CASRSRPGRWNTEAFF,TGTGCCAGCAGAAGTCGTCCGGGACGGTGGAACACTGAAGCTTTCTTT,.,16,.,TRBV6-5,TRBJ1-1
CASRATANEQFF,TGTGCCAGCAGGGCTACTGCCAATGAGCAGTTCTTC,many,12,.,TRBV12-3/TRBV12-4,TRBJ2-1
CASSPPGTGAPDTQYF,TGTGCCAGCAGCCCCCCCGGGACAGGGGCGCCAGATACGCAGTATTTT,.,16,TRBD1,TRBV7-2,TRBJ2-3
CASSHHRANQETQYF,TGCGCCAGCAGCCATCACAGGGCCAACCAAGAGACCCAGTACTTC,.,15,.,TRBV4-1,TRBJ2-5
CSVGSGGSNQPQHF,TGCAGCGTTGGGTCCGGGGGCAGCAATCAGCCCCAGCATTTT,few,14,.,TRBV29-1,TRBJ1-5
CSARRGRTFQETQYF,TGCAGTGCTAGACGGGGAAGGACTTTTCAAGAGACCCAGTACTTC,few,15,.,TRBV20-1,TRBJ2-5
CASSSLGANSGNTIYF,TGTGCCAGCAGCTCCCTTGGGGCCAACTCTGGAAACACCATATATTTT,.,16,.,TRBV7-6,TRBJ1-3
CASSQGLVGNQPQHF,TGTGCCAGCAGTCAGGGACTAGTTGGCAATCAGCCCCAGCATTTT,few,15,.,TRBV6-6,TRBJ1-5
CASSPKDPGSDEQFF,TGTGCCAGCAGCCCGAAGGATCCAGGGTCGGATGAGCAGTTCTTC,.,15,.,TRBV3-1,TRBJ2-1
CASSLLDVQETQYF,TGTGCCAGCAGCCTCCTCGACGTTCAAGAGACCCAGTACTTC,few,14,.,TRBV14,TRBJ2-5
CASSYVDGETQYF,TGTGCCAGCAGTTACGTGGATGGGGAGACCCAGTACTTC,.,13,.,TRBV6-5,TRBJ2-5
CASSRTPGSNYGYTF,TGTGCCAGTAGCCGCACCCCCGGATCTAACTATGGCTACACCTTC,.,15,.,TRBV19,TRBJ1-2
CASSPREHSPLHF,TGTGCCAGCAGTCCCAGGGAACATTCACCCCTCCACTTT,.,13,.,TRBV6-5,TRBJ1-6
CASSQSTPEGNNQPQHF,TGCGCCAGCAGCCAATCAACCCCAGAGGGTAATAATCAGCCCCAGCATTTT,.,17,.,TRBV4-1,TRBJ1-5
CASSLVGKGASSGNTIYF,TGTGCCAGCAGCTTGGTAGGAAAAGGGGCCTCTTCTGGAAACACCATATATTTT,.,18,.,TRBV5-6,TRBJ1-3
CASSQTTDKNIQYF,TGTGCCAGCAGCCAGACGACAGACAAAAACATTCAGTACTTC,few,14,.,TRBV3-1,TRBJ2-4
CATQGRGRNTQYF,TGTGCCACCCAGGGCAGGGGTCGTAATACGCAGTATTTT,.,13,.,TRBV12-3/TRBV12-4,TRBJ2-3